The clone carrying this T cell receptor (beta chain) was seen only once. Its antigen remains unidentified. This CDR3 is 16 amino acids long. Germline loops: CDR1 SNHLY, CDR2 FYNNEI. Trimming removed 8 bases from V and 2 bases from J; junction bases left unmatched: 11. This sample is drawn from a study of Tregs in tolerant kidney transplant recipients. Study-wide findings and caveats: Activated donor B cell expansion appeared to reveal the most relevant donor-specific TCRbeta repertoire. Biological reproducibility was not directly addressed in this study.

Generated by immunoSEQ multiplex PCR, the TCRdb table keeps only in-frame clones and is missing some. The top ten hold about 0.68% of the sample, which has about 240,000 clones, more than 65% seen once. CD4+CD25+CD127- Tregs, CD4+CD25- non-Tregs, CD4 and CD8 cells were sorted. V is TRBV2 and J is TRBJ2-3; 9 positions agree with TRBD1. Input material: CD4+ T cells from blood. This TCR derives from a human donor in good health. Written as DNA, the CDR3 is TGTGCCAGCGGTTATCCCGGACAGGGGTCCACAGATACGCAGTATTTT. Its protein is CASGYPGQGSTDTQYF.